The 7 T cell receptor beta chains reported below all come from one sample, sequenced in a study of shared clonotypes between healthy human individuals. Positively selected for CCR7, the CD45RO-negative cells used as naive CD8 cells excluded terminally differentiated effector memory CD45RA+ cells. Profiled with immunoSEQ multiplex PCR; TCRdb holds only in-frame clones, not every one. The table includes more than 2 million clones, less than 95% detected once. Sequencing used naive CD8+ T cells sorted from blood. The receptor source for this set is a man younger than 35 in good health.

The chain couples TRBV27 to TRBJ2-7; TRBD1 aligns across 8 bases. CDR1 and CDR2 from the germline V gene are MNHEY and SMNVEV (reference sequence). The CDR3 contains 15 residues. Trimming cost V 5 bases and J 5 bases; bases outside gene matches: 11. CDR3 loop: CASSPVGQGPHEQYF. The CDR3 region has the DNA TGTGCCAGCAGTCCCGTTGGACAGGGTCCCCACGAGCAGTACTTC.

The chain couples TRBV27 to TRBJ1-5; TRBD1 aligns across 9 bases. J gave up 5 bases and V 7 bases, and 9 bases lay outside the gene matches. Germline V CDR1 and CDR2: MNHEY, SMNVEV (reference sequence). The length of the CDR3 is 15 residues. The CDR3 spells CASTQTGGTDQPQHF. The DNA for the CDR3 is TGTGCCAGCACCCAGACAGGGGGTACAGATCAGCCCCAGCATTTT.

The V gene is TRBV6-6, the J gene TRBJ2-7; D unclear. Germline CDR1 is MNHNY and CDR2 is SVGAGI (reference sequence). Trimming cost V 6 bases and J 3 bases, with 12 bases left between them. The CDR3 spans 13 residues. The CDR3 coding sequence is TGTGCCAGCAGCCCCCTCGGGCACTACGAGCAGTACTTC. This encodes CASSPLGHYEQYF.

This chain joins TRBV5-6 and TRBJ2-7; 10 bases are shared with TRBD2. CDR1 and CDR2 (germline): SGHDT, YYEEEE. The CDR3 runs to 18 residues. The J segment lost 3 bases and the V segment lost 3 bases, leaving 15 bases of the junction unmatched. CDR3 coding DNA: TGTGCCAGCAGCTCAGCAAGGACTAGCGGAGGCCCCCTCTACGAGCAGTACTTC. Translation: CASSSARTSGGPLYEQYF.

The J gene is TRBJ2-5, the V gene TRBV11-3; unclear D gene. The last part of the DNA fits TRBJ2-7 better; the J call may be wrong. Germline V gene sequence: CDR1 SGHNT, CDR2 YENEEA. There are 12 residues in the CDR3. DNA of the CDR3: TGTGCCAGCAGCTCGAATTCCTACGAGCAGTACTTC. Encoded protein: CASSSNSYEQYF.

This sequence joins TRBV4-2 and TRBJ2-7; D is unclear. The CDR3 runs to 13 residues. Deletions cut 7 bases from V and 1 base from J, with 11 bases between. Germline V gene data show CDR1 as LGHNA and CDR2 as YNFKEQ. The CDR3 bases are TGTGCCAGCACCCTAGTCGGTTCCTACGAGCAGTACTTC. Translated: CASTLVGSYEQYF.

The J gene is TRBJ1-1, the V gene TRBV2; D uncertain. The V end was cut by 2 bases, the J end by 7 bases, with 8 bases between. Germline CDR1 and CDR2: SNHLY and FYNNEI. The CDR3 is 12 residues long. CDR3 loop: CASSEYSSEAFF. As DNA, the CDR3 is TGTGCCAGCAGTGAATATTCCAGTGAAGCTTTCTTT.